Below are 24 T cell receptor beta chains sequenced from a single sample in a study of blood T cell repertoires in COVID-19. Assay: immunoSEQ multiplex PCR; the TCRdb copy retains only in-frame clones and omits some. Of about 80,000 clones detected, about four fifths appear once; the ten largest clones hold roughly 3.5%. The specimen sequenced was peripheral blood. The origin of the receptors is a man aged 45-65 years with acute or convalescent COVID-19.

The sample holds a few counts of this clone. The chain recombines TRBV4-1 with TRBJ2-1; D possibly corresponds to TRBD1 (6 bases). CDR3 size: 13 residues. Germline loops: CDR1 MGHRA, CDR2 YSYEKL. The ends were cut back, 1 base at V and 10 bases at J, with 11 bases in the middle. In DNA form, the CDR3 reads TGCGCCAGCAGCCAAGCGTCTGGGACAGAGCAGTTCTTC. It yields the protein CASSQASGTEQFF.

The chain is built from TRBV3-1 (or the pseudogene TRBV3-2) and TRBJ1-5, with 11 bases identical to TRBD1. The germline V gene has CDR1 LGHDT and CDR2 YNNKEL (reference sequence). The V and J ends lost 1 base and 7 bases, in that order; junction bases with no gene match: 9. This CDR3 comprises 17 residues. CDR3 in DNA: TGTGCCAGCAGCCAAGGGACAGGGGGCGAATATTGCCAGCCCCAGCATTTT. Translation gives CASSQGTGGEYCQPQHF.

The chain joins TRBV5-1 to TRBJ2-3, with TRBD2 matching over 9 bases. There are 15 residues in the CDR3. The germline V gene has CDR1 SGHRS and CDR2 YFSETQ. The V and J ends lost 2 bases and 0 bases, in that order; junction bases with no gene match: 1. This CDR3 reads CASSLSGGSTDTQYF. In nucleotides, the CDR3 is TGCGCCAGCAGCTTAAGCGGGGGGAGCACAGATACGCAGTATTTT.

This sequence joins TRBV7-2 and TRBJ2-5, with 10 positions matching TRBD1. V gave up 6 bases and J gave up 3 bases; unmatched junction bases: 4. Looked up from germline, CDR1 is SGHTA and CDR2 is FQGNSA. The CDR3 covers 14 residues. The DNA of the CDR3 is TGTGCCAGCAGTCGACAGGGGGCGGAAGAGACCCAGTACTTC. Residues: CASSRQGAEETQYF.

This clone was seen just once. Here the CDR3 reads CASSLVGAADSNQPQHF. CDR3 coding DNA: TGTGCCAGCAGCTTAGTAGGTGCGGCGGATAGCAATCAGCCCCAGCATTTT. The rearrangement uses TRBV7-6 and TRBJ1-5; D unclear. The CDR3 spans 17 residues. Deletions cut 1 base from V and 0 bases from J, with 13 bases between. The germline V gene has CDR1 SGHVS and CDR2 FNYEAQ.

This clone was recorded a few times. The chain links TRBV5-1 to TRBJ2-1; a weak D match, TRBD2 (7 bases). Germline loops: CDR1 SGHRS, CDR2 YFSETQ. Trimming removed 4 bases at V and 3 bases at J, with 14 bases between. The CDR3 sequence is 15 residues long. This CDR3 is CASSPRGPLYNEQFF. The CDR3 nucleotides read TGCGCCAGCAGCCCGCGGGGGCCCCTCTACAATGAGCAGTTCTTC.

The chain has TRBV27 and TRBJ2-1; the match to TRBD1 covers 7 bases. The CDR3 runs 16 residues. In germline, CDR1 is MNHEY, CDR2 SMNVEV (reference sequence). V lost 4 bases and J lost 5; bases outside the gene matches: 11. The chain's CDR3 is CASSSTGVDLNNEQFF. The CDR3 DNA sequence: TGTGCCAGCAGTTCTACAGGGGTGGATTTGAACAATGAGCAGTTCTTC.

This sequence joins TRBV19 and TRBJ1-1; D gene uncertain. The CDR3 contains 12 residues. V was shortened by 4 bases and J by 1 base, with 4 bases between the two germline ends. Germline-derived CDR1 and CDR2 are LNHDA and SQIVND (reference sequence). The CDR3 spells CASSRGNTEAFF. The DNA for the CDR3 is TGTGCCAGTAGTAGAGGGAACACTGAAGCTTTCTTT.

This chain uses TRBV6-2 or TRBV6-3 with TRBJ2-7; TRBD2 is a possible D gene (6 bases). The CDR3 loop spans 13 amino acids. CDR1 is MNHEY and CDR2 is SVGEGT in the germline V gene. V lost 6 bases to trimming and J lost 6 bases, with 15 bases between them. Here the CDR3 DNA reads TGTGCCAGCAGCCCGGGGACTCCCGGCGAGCAGTACTTC. Protein product: CASSPGTPGEQYF.

V usage is TRBV7-2 and J usage is TRBJ1-5, with a tentative D call TRBD1 (6 bases). From germline, CDR1 is SGHTA and CDR2 FQGNSA. V was shortened by 6 bases and J by 1 base, with 7 bases between the two germline ends. CDR3 length: 13 residues. DNA of the CDR3: TGTGCCAGCAGAGGGGGAAGCAATCAGCCCCAGCATTTT. This codes for CASRGGSNQPQHF. The full variable domain, with the rest looked up from reference TRBV7-2 and TRBJ1-5, is GAGVSQSPSNKVTEKGKDVELRCDPISGHTALYWYRQSLGQGLEFLIYFQGNSAPDKSGLPSDRFSAERTGGSVSTLTIQRTQQEDSAVYLCASRGGSNQPQHFGDGTRLSIL.

The chain combines TRBV12-5 with TRBJ2-7, with D perhaps TRBD1 (6 bases). Germline values: CDR1 LGHNT, CDR2 FRNRAP. The CDR3 is 13 amino acids. V lost 2 bases to trimming and J lost 2 bases, with 7 bases between them. The CDR3 protein is CASGLTGTYEQYF. CDR3 nucleotide sequence: TGTGCTAGTGGTTTGACAGGGACCTACGAGCAGTACTTC.

V and J are TRBV24-1 and TRBJ2-5, with D tentatively TRBD2 (5 bases). Trimming pared 5 bases from V and 5 bases from J, leaving 23 bases between. CDR1 is KGHDR and CDR2 is SFDVKD in the germline V gene. The CDR3 is 17 amino acids. In DNA, the CDR3 is TGTGCCACCAGTGGCAGAGGGATCGAGACTAAAAGGGAGACCCAGTACTTC. Amino acid sequence: CATSGRGIETKRETQYF.

This clone was observed a few times. The rearrangement links TRBV10-1 to TRBJ2-2; the match to TRBD2 covers 11 bases. Losses at the gene ends were 2 bases for V and 0 bases for J; bases not matched to a gene: 5. Germline V gene sequence: CDR1 WNHNN, CDR2 SYGVQD (reference sequence). The CDR3 has 18 amino acids. The CDR3 spells CASSEPSGGPSNTGELFF. The CDR3 nucleotides read TGCGCCAGCAGTGAGCCTAGCGGGGGGCCCTCGAACACCGGGGAGCTGTTTTTT.

V gene TRBV18 combines with J gene TRBJ1-1; the D is unclear. This CDR3 is 15 amino acids long. Germline values: CDR1 KGHSH, CDR2 LQKENI. Trimming shortened V by 3 bases and J by 1 base, and 12 bases separated the two germline ends. In nucleotides, the CDR3 is TGTGCCAGCTCACCGCCGTCCCGCGCGAACACTGAAGCTTTCTTT. It specifies CASSPPSRANTEAFF. Variable domain in full (rest from reference TRBV18 and TRBJ1-1): NAGVMQNPRHLVRRRGQEARLRCSPMKGHSHVYWYRQLPEEGLKFMVYLQKENIIDESGMPKERFSAEFPKEGPSILRIQQVVRGDSAAYFCASSPPSRANTEAFFGQGTRLTVV.

This clone was counted a few times. This rearrangement joins TRBV7-2 to TRBJ1-1; the D is unclear. Germline CDR1 is SGHTA and CDR2 is FQGNSA. The ends were cut back, 4 bases at V and 3 bases at J, with 18 bases in the middle. The CDR3 runs to 16 residues. CDR3 protein: CASSSPAARGDTEAFF. In DNA form, the CDR3 reads TGTGCCAGCAGCTCACCAGCGGCTCGCGGTGACACTGAAGCTTTCTTT.

V is TRBV28 and J is TRBJ2-7, with TRBD1 matching 7 bases. The CDR3 totals 15 residues. Germline values: CDR1 MDHEN, CDR2 SYDVKM. The junction had 10 bases not matched to a gene; V was cut back by 2 bases and J by 6 bases. CDR3: CASSLGAGGTLEQYF. CDR3 coding DNA: TGTGCCAGCAGTTTAGGGGCAGGGGGTACTCTCGAGCAGTACTTC.

This chain links TRBV10-3 with TRBJ2-2, with D possibly matching TRBD1 (6 bases). The V and J ends lost 5 bases and 5 bases respectively, with 12 bases between them. The CDR3 spans 14 residues. Per the germline V gene, CDR1 is ENHRY and CDR2 is SYGVKD. The CDR3 sequence: CAISPQGTTGELFF. In nucleotides, the CDR3 is TGTGCCATCAGTCCACAGGGTACTACCGGGGAGCTGTTTTTT.

The V gene is TRBV27, the J gene TRBJ1-6; the D gene is possibly TRBD1 (6 bases). The V end was cut by 0 bases, the J end by 7 bases, with 16 bases between. Germline assignment: CDR1 MNHEY and CDR2 SMNVEV (reference sequence). This CDR3 spans 17 amino acids. CDR3 loop: CASSLSTVTGMNSPLHF. The DNA for the CDR3 is TGTGCCAGCAGTTTATCGACCGTCACAGGGATGAATTCACCCCTCCACTTT.

The chain has TRBV19 and TRBJ1-1; D remains unclear. This CDR3 has 13 residues. The germline V gene has CDR1 LNHDA and CDR2 SQIVND (reference sequence). Deletions cut 5 bases from V and 3 bases from J, with 10 bases between. The CDR3: CASSLHRDTEAFF. The CDR3 DNA follows: TGTGCCAGTAGTCTCCATAGAGACACTGAAGCTTTCTTT.

The chain is built from TRBV6-2 or TRBV6-3 and TRBJ1-3; possibly TRBD1 for D (6 bases). V lost 4 bases and J lost 0, with 13 bases in between. Looked up from germline, CDR1 is MNHEY and CDR2 is SVGEGT. This CDR3 is 16 amino acids long. As DNA, the CDR3 is TGTGCCAGCAGTTCCGGGACAACCAGCTCTGGAAACACCATATATTTT. Protein product: CASSSGTTSSGNTIYF.

The DNA for the CDR3 is TGCGCCAGCAGCCAGAACCCGGGGGGACCGGAGACCCAGTACTTC. Its translation is CASSQNPGGPETQYF. The chain is built from TRBV4-3 and TRBJ2-5; TRBD2 agrees at 7 bases. J gave up 5 bases and V 3 bases, and 9 bases lay outside the gene matches. Germline CDR1 LGHNA, CDR2 YSLEER. There are 15 residues in the CDR3.

The gene calls are TRBV14 and TRBJ1-4; D call uncertain. Germline assignment: CDR1 SGHDN and CDR2 FVKESK. This CDR3 spans 13 amino acids. V was clipped by 5 bases and J by 7 bases, with 11 bases between them. As DNA, the CDR3 is TGTGCCAGCAGCTTTCTTCCGGGTGAAAAACTGTTTTTT. The encoded protein is CASSFLPGEKLFF.

This chain connects TRBV6-2 or TRBV6-3 to TRBJ2-1, with D tentatively TRBD2 (5 bases). V was clipped by 1 base and J by 8 bases, with 15 bases between them. The germline gives CDR1 MNHEY, CDR2 SVGEGT. CDR3 length: 15 residues. CDR3 bases: TGTGCCAGCAGTTACTTCGGACTCACCAATGATGAGCAGTTCTTC. Its translation is CASSYFGLTNDEQFF.

The chain joins TRBV6-5 to TRBJ2-3; D uncertain. This CDR3 is built from 14 residues. Germline lookup yields CDR1 MNHEY and CDR2 SVGAGI. With 6 bases removed from V and 6 bases from J, the gap between germline ends came to 16 bases. In DNA, the CDR3 is TGTGCCAGCAGCCGAAACGCCCCGAGGGATACGCAGTATTTT. It specifies CASSRNAPRDTQYF.